A selection of T cell receptor beta chains follows, all from one sample in a study of cytomegalovirus exposure and HLA in healthy donors. Only in-frame clones appear in the TCRdb table, and some are missing; sequencing was by immunoSEQ multiplex PCR. This sample has over 120,000 clones; approximately 88% occur once, and the top ten carry roughly 4.3%. Source material: PBMCs. These receptors came from a young man in good health and CMV-seropositive. Both conserved end residues are trimmed from each CDR3. For some rows the clone size is stated as once, few or many, or as a class when expanded; others skip it.

>.|TRBV6-6|TRBJ2-1
ASSPGGEEQF
>few|TRBV30|TRBJ1-5
AWAQGENQPQH
>.|TRBV7-6|TRBJ1-1
ASSLRLEGTTEAF
>.|TRBV29-1|TRBJ1-2
SVEVRGKELGGYT
>.|TRBV15|TRBJ1-2
ATSLEGLWGYT
>once|TRBV7-9|TRBJ2-2
ASNFGTGSTGELF
>.|TRBV9|TRBJ2-7
ASSVAASVSSYEQY
>once|TRBV9|TRBJ1-2
ASSVWTGSGYT
>few|TRBV6-1|TRBJ2-7
ASSDGGARKQY
>.|TRBV19|TRBJ1-2
ASTRTASNYGYT
>once|TRBV28|TRBJ1-2
ASSLGGRYGYT
>.|TRBV6-1|TRBJ2-7
ASSDLFHSGYEQY
>.|TRBV11-1|TRBJ2-5
ASSFSSSPGTQY
>few|TRBV21-1|TRBJ2-7
ASSLRGGSWYEQY
>.|TRBV18|TRBJ1-1
ASSPLRVSEAF
>few|TRBV10-2|TRBJ1-2
AASQGVYGYT
>few|TRBV15|TRBJ2-6
ATSRGTSGANVLT
>once|TRBV7-2|TRBJ1-5
ASSLADRRYSNQPQH
>.|TRBV6-1|TRBJ2-1
ASRRDSYNEQF
>.|TRBV6-1|TRBJ1-1
ASMRVLPEAF
>few|TRBV5-1|TRBJ1-2
ASTEQGSAGYT
>.|TRBV4-2|TRBJ2-3
ASSQASVQVTDTQY
>.|TRBV7-8|TRBJ1-1
ASSDRGGPYTEAF
>.|TRBV5-8|TRBJ1-1
ASSLTGRNTEAF
>.|TRBV29-1|TRBJ2-7
SVEHYGRGYEQY
>.|TRBV2|TRBJ2-1
ASHGLAGAEEQF
>.|TRBV4-2|TRBJ2-3
ASSQDWGRTDTQY
>.|TRBV29-1|TRBJ1-2
SVDPGGGGYT
>.|TRBV7-9|TRBJ1-2
ASRRTGGLANYGYT